This T cell receptor (beta chain) comes out of a study of STAT5B mutations in CD4+ large granular lymphocyte leukemia. Study-wide context: Among healthy donors, a particular HLA allele went with more CDR3 'QG' motifs.

The V gene's germline CDR1 is SGHRS and CDR2 YFSETQ. V was pared by 0 bases and J by 3 bases, with 6 bases between. The CDR3 totals 13 residues. General observations from the study: Patient CD4-sorted repertoires stayed more clonal than healthy ones after leukemic-clone removal. Main leukemic clonotypes were patient-specific, but 25% appeared at low frequency elsewhere. 8/27 top patient clones versus 2/35 control clones were TRBV06-family.

Profiling relied on immunoSEQ multiplex PCR, and the TCRdb table lists in-frame clones only, not all of them. The table records approximately 30,000 clones, 65% to 70% of them present only once. There are a few counts of this clone. Its matching antigen is unknown. The TCR comes from a human donor in good health. This chain joins TRBV5-1 and TRBJ1-1; D is ambiguous. The sequencing sample was made of CD4+ T cells from blood buffy coats. The CDR3, as DNA: TGCGCCAGCAGCTTGGGGCCCGACACTGAAGCTTTCTTT. This sequence encodes CASSLGPDTEAFF.